This entry features one T cell receptor beta chain sequence. This sample was included in a study of shared clonotypes between healthy human individuals. Libraries were prepared by immunoSEQ multiplex PCR; TCRdb keeps only in-frame clonotypes and omits some of them. The sample consists of over 95,000 clones, approximately 70% of them appearing once. There were no recent acute infections or vaccinations among the donors, who were healthy HIV-negative adults. Specimen: memory CD8+ T cells sorted from blood. Sample subset: CD45RO+ cells pooled with CCR7-negative TemRA cells. The source is a young woman in good health.

CDR3 loop: CASSPSPWSLSSYNSPLHF. The DNA of the CDR3 is TGTGCCAGCAGCCCCTCCCCCTGGTCATTGAGCTCCTATAATTCACCCCTCCACTTT. The chain uses TRBV11-2 and TRBJ1-6; no clear D. V gave up 5 bases and J gave up 0 bases, with 20 bases separating them. The length of the CDR3 is 19 residues. Germline V gives CDR1 SGHAT, CDR2 FQNNGV.